This is a list of T cell receptor beta chains from one sample in a study of blood T cells in healthy people across ages. TCRdb analysed the 5' RACE reads with MiXCR anew, one entry per CDR3 protein. Among roughly 700,000 distinct CDR3 sequences, 20% to 30% were seen once, and the ten largest hold just under 9.5%. These data also featured in a second study, about T cells of mothers and their children.

Sequenced input: blood. These receptor sequences come from a boy aged 5-17 years in good health. Each CDR3 is given with its conserved first and last residue. The D gene is left open where the match is weak. Size tells how often a clone was seen (once, few, many) or the class of an expanded clone, and some rows leave it out.

D	V	size	J	CDR3	DNA
TRBD2	TRBV28	.	TRBJ2-2	CASSGGSTNTGELFF	TGTGCCAGCAGCGGCGGGAGTACGAACACCGGGGAGCTGTTTTTT
.	TRBV7-6	.	TRBJ2-1	CASIRTRGGDEQFF	TGTGCCAGCATACGAACGAGGGGTGGGGATGAGCAGTTCTTC
.	TRBV29-1	few	TRBJ1-1	CSVARRLDTEAFF	TGCAGCGTTGCTCGCCGCCTCGACACTGAAGCTTTCTTT
.	TRBV12-3/TRBV12-4	.	TRBJ1-1	CASTTSTGTEAFF	TGTGCCAGCACCACGTCGACAGGAACTGAAGCTTTCTTT
.	TRBV20-1	.	TRBJ1-2	CSSQGAYGYTF	TGCAGTTCGCAGGGAGCCTATGGCTACACCTTC
.	TRBV20-1	few	TRBJ1-6	CSARVGTQQNSPLHF	TGCAGTGCTAGAGTCGGGACGCAGCAAAATTCACCCCTCCACTTT
TRBD2	TRBV7-2	.	TRBJ2-5	CASSETSGGALETQYF	TGTGCCAGCAGCGAGACTAGCGGCGGAGCGCTCGAGACCCAGTACTTC
.	TRBV7-8	few	TRBJ2-1	CASSSLKYNEQFF	TGTGCCAGCAGCTCGCTGAAATACAATGAGCAGTTCTTC
TRBD1	TRBV11-1	.	TRBJ1-1	CASSFRGGQGERTEAFF	TGTGCCAGCAGCTTTAGAGGCGGACAGGGGGAGAGGACTGAAGCTTTCTTT
.	TRBV9	few	TRBJ2-5	CASTITGSGEGETQYF	TGTGCCAGCACCATAACAGGGTCTGGGGAAGGAGAGACCCAGTACTTC